This TCR beta chain was sequenced in a study of blood T cells in healthy people across ages. Study-wide results and limits: Observed TCR beta diversity per million T cells went down as age went up. This fall followed a roughly linear course with age.

A sample-barcoded 5' primer and a J-beta primer mix were used in a second PCR of roughly 6 to 11 cycles. TCRdb reanalysed the 5' RACE reads using MiXCR and keeps one entry per CDR3 protein. The sample has about 1.8 million distinct CDR3 sequences, around half seen once; the top ten hold 2.1%. The V gene's germline CDR1 is MNHNY and CDR2 SVGAGI (reference sequence). The CDR3 sequence is 16 residues long. The V and J ends lost 6 bases and 8 bases respectively, with 22 bases between them. For this clonotype: Its cognate antigen is unknown.

This sequence was found in a woman aged 40 to 55 in good health. The sample was blood. This sequence joins TRBV6-6 and TRBJ1-4; D possibly corresponds to TRBD1 (6 bases). CDR3 sequence: CASSSRGSGSKEKLFF. In DNA form, the CDR3 reads TGTGCCAGCAGCTCCAGGGGTAGCGGAAGCAAAGAAAAACTGTTTTTT.